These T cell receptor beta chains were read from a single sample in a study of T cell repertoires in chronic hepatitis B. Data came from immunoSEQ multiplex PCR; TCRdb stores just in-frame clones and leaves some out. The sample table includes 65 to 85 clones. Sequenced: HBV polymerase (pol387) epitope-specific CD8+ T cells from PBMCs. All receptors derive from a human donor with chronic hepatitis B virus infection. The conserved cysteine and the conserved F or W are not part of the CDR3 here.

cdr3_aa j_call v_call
AISDPPGGGQETQY TRBJ2-5 TRBV10-3
ASGSTRAARLRHCSIRSHLT TRBJ2-6 TRBV5-1
AWSTDTLSSYNEQF TRBJ2-1 TRBV30
ASSNYSKGYKRANVLT TRBJ2-6 TRBV4-2
SVGLPRGISTDTQY TRBJ2-3 TRBV29-1
ASSRAIPQSRANVLT TRBJ2-6 TRBV7-8
ASTGSGTGFYEQY TRBJ2-7 TRBV5-6
ASSESTQQSRANVLT TRBJ2-6 TRBV23-1
ASSPRPYTGELF TRBJ2-2 TRBV27
ASSLAGSSYEQY TRBJ2-7 TRBV11-2
ASSLRPRDYSGANVLT TRBJ2-6 TRBV11-2
ASSFTGQGFGANVLT TRBJ2-6 TRBV27
AWTERARRVGELF TRBJ2-2 TRBV30
ASSLARGGTEAF TRBJ1-1 TRBV7-2
ASSPTGLSSYEQY TRBJ2-7 TRBV27
ASSLAGLASTGELF TRBJ2-2 TRBV7-9
ASRPTGTDEQF TRBJ2-1 TRBV11-2
ASRRGLAGQNIQY TRBJ2-4 TRBV28